The next 28 T cell receptor beta chains were all read from a single sample in a study of T cells in Graves' hyperthyroidism and ophthalmopathy. TCR beta CDR3 region amplification was performed from RNA transcripts. HTBI primers were the set used in a first-round RT-PCR of the TCR CDR3. TCRdb passed the multiplex PCR reads through MiXCR, listing each CDR3 protein once. The data show about 600,000 distinct CDR3 sequences, more than 15% seen once. Source material: blood. The receptors were gathered from a woman aged 35 to 49 with Graves' ophthalmopathy.

The chain links TRBV5-4 to TRBJ2-3, with 8 nucleotides matching TRBD2. Losses at the gene ends were 4 bases for V and 4 bases for J; bases not matched to a gene: 11. Germline V CDR1 and CDR2: SGHNT, YYREEE (reference sequence). The CDR3 is 16 amino acids. CDR3: CASSPGLVLDPDTQYF. CDR3 in DNA: TGTGCCAGCAGCCCGGGACTAGTCCTGGACCCAGATACGCAGTATTTT.

This clonotype has a count of ten or more. The rearrangement uses TRBV10-3 and TRBJ2-3, with 14 bases identical to TRBD2. J was trimmed by 4 bases and V by 6 bases; bases with no gene match: 15. Germline assignment: CDR1 ENHRY and CDR2 SYGVKD. The CDR3 is 19 amino acids. The CDR3 DNA sequence: TGTGCCATCAGCGCACCCCCCGGGACTAGCGGGAGATCAGCAGATACGCAGTATTTT. Translating gives CAISAPPGTSGRSADTQYF.

The chain recombines TRBV5-5 with TRBJ2-5; 9 bases are a match to TRBD2. The trim removed 4 bases at V and 0 bases at J, leaving 7 bases unmatched. The CDR3 length is 16 residues. Germline V gives CDR1 SGHKS, CDR2 YYEKEE (reference sequence). CDR3 bases: TGTGCCAGCAGCCTGGGGACTAGCCCGTACCAAGAGACCCAGTACTTC. This translates into CASSLGTSPYQETQYF.

This clonotype was counted at least ten times. J is TRBJ1-1 and V is TRBV6-1; 7 bases fit TRBD1. The germline gives CDR1 MNHNS, CDR2 SASEGT. Unmatched junction bases numbered 10, after V lost 8 bases and J lost 1 base. The CDR3 is 15 amino acids. CDR3 nucleotides: TGTGCCAGCTTTCCTGGGGGACAGACGAACACTGAAGCTTTCTTT. This sequence encodes CASFPGGQTNTEAFF.

This clonotype has just a few counts. This rearrangement joins TRBV18 to TRBJ2-1; perhaps TRBD1 as D (6 bases). Germline V CDR1 and CDR2: KGHSH, LQKENI. The CDR3 totals 17 residues. V was pared by 4 bases and J by 2 bases, with 18 bases between. The DNA for the CDR3 is TGTGCCAGCTCACTATCCAGGGGCGGATTACCCTACAATGAGCAGTTCTTC. It specifies CASSLSRGGLPYNEQFF.

This clonotype was detected a few times. The CDR3 bases are TGTGCCAGCAGCTTAGGGTTACGGGGGAAAAGAGAGCAGTACTTC. This translates into CASSLGLRGKREQYF. The chain joins TRBV7-9 to TRBJ2-7, with D perhaps matching TRBD2 (6 bases). Germline CDR1 is SEHNR and CDR2 is FQNEAQ (reference sequence). The CDR3 covers 15 residues. The germline V and J ends were trimmed by 1 base and 7 bases, with 17 bases remaining between them.

With regard to this clonotype: Just one base apart from a much larger clone, this may be a read error. The V call is TRBV10-3, the J call TRBJ2-1, with 7 bases matching TRBD2. The last part of the DNA fits TRBJ2-7 better; the J call may be wrong. The CDR3 runs 16 residues. Per the germline V gene, CDR1 is ENHRY and CDR2 is SYGVKD. DNA of the CDR3: TGTGCCATCAGTGTTTTCGGCGGGAGCTCCTACAATGAGCAGTACTTC. This gives the protein CAISVFGGSSYNEQYF.

This clonotype was picked up many times. V gene TRBV30 combines with J gene TRBJ2-7; D is ambiguous. The length of the CDR3 is 14 residues. Germline V lookup: CDR1 GTSNPN, CDR2 SVGIG (reference sequence). Trimming removed 1 base from V and 3 bases from J, with 13 bases in between. The CDR3 spells CAWSGQSWSYEQYF. CDR3 in DNA: TGTGCCTGGAGTGGGCAGTCTTGGAGCTACGAGCAGTACTTC.

The sample holds many counts of this clonotype. DNA for the CDR3: TGTGCCAGCAGCCAAGGAGGTCCGGGCGAGCAGTACTTC. Protein product: CASSQGGPGEQYF. This chain joins TRBV14 and TRBJ2-7; no clear D gene. The CDR3 sequence is 13 residues long. Trimming cost V 1 base and J 6 bases, with 10 bases left between them. The V gene's germline CDR1 is SGHDN and CDR2 FVKESK. Full variable domain (rest looked up from reference TRBV14 and TRBJ2-7): EAGVTQFPSHSVIEKGQTVTLRCDPISGHDNLYWYRRVMGKEIKFLLHFVKESKQDESGMPNNRFLAERTGGTYSTLKVQPAELEDSGVYFCASSQGGPGEQYFGPGTRLTVT.

The sample holds many counts of this clonotype. The chain employs TRBV28 and TRBJ2-6; D perhaps matches TRBD1 (5 bases). There are 18 residues in the CDR3. With 7 bases removed from V and 1 base from J, the gap between germline ends came to 20 bases. Germline lookup yields CDR1 MDHEN and CDR2 SYDVKM. The CDR3 loop reads CASMSSGGHPSGANVLTF. The CDR3 DNA sequence: TGTGCCAGCATGTCGTCTGGTGGACACCCGTCTGGGGCCAACGTCCTGACTTTC.

At least ten counts were recorded for this clonotype. The chain uses TRBV11-2 and TRBJ2-1, with D perhaps assigned TRBD1 or TRBD2 (5 bases each). V gave up 5 bases and J gave up 3 bases, with 17 bases separating them. The CDR3 is 16 residues long. CDR1 SGHAT and CDR2 FQNNGV come from the germline V gene. CDR3 bases: TGTGCCAGCAGCCCTCGGTTCGGGACCGGCTACAATGAGCAGTTCTTC. This encodes CASSPRFGTGYNEQFF.

Notes on this clonotype: Given a much more abundant clone one base away, this may be a read error. This chain links TRBV11-2 with TRBJ2-5; D assignment may be TRBD1 or TRBD2 (5 bases each). The CDR3 runs 13 residues. With 5 bases removed from V and 9 bases from J, the gap between germline ends came to 16 bases. Germline V gives CDR1 SGHAT, CDR2 FQNNGV. The chain's CDR3 is CASSRKGRRSQYF. DNA of the CDR3: TGTGCCAGCAGCAGGAAGGGGAGACGTTCCCAGTACTTC.

V is TRBV19 and J is TRBJ2-4; 7 nucleotides align to TRBD1. V shed 5 bases, J shed 6 bases, and the junction held 10 bases outside the gene matches. There are 15 residues in the CDR3. The V gene's germline CDR1 is LNHDA and CDR2 SQIVND (reference sequence). CDR3 DNA: TGTGCCAGTAGTCCGATCGACAGGGACGCAAACATTCAGTACTTC. Protein sequence: CASSPIDRDANIQYF.

This clonotype was seen repeatedly, ten times or more. The chain joins TRBV6-2 or TRBV6-3 to TRBJ2-7; a possible D gene is TRBD1 (7 bases). The CDR3 spans 17 residues. The germline CDR1 and CDR2 sequences are MNHEY and SVGEGT. The V end lost 5 bases, the J end lost 2 bases, and 22 bases lay between the germline ends. This CDR3 is CASSRLRSGGGPYEQYF. In nucleotides, the CDR3 is TGTGCCAGCAGTAGACTCAGGAGCGGAGGGGGCCCCTACGAGCAGTACTTC.

A few counts support this clonotype. This chain joins TRBV29-1 and TRBJ1-2; no reliable D call. V was trimmed by 5 bases and J by 5 bases, leaving 15 bases between them. Germline loops: CDR1 SQVTM, CDR2 ANQGSEA. CDR3 length: 13 amino acids. The CDR3 reads CSVLGGSGYGYTF. The CDR3 DNA follows: TGCAGCGTTTTAGGAGGTAGTGGTTATGGCTACACCTTC. The whole variable domain, remainder taken from reference TRBV29-1 and TRBJ1-2, is SAVISQKPSRDICQRGTSLTIQCQVDSQVTMMFWYRQQPGQSLTLIATANQGSEATYESGFVIDKFPISRPNLTFSTLTVSNMSPEDSSIYLCSVLGGSGYGYTFGSGTRLTVV.

This rearrangement joins TRBV19 to TRBJ1-1, with 7 bases matching TRBD1. With 5 bases clipped from V and 2 bases from J, the junction kept 11 bases outside the gene matches. Per germline, CDR1 LNHDA and CDR2 SQIVND (reference sequence). The CDR3 length is 16 residues. The CDR3 nucleotides are TGTGCCAGTAGTCGGAAGACAGGGTCGTTCAACACTGAAGCTTTCTTT. This gives the protein CASSRKTGSFNTEAFF.

The chain has TRBV5-1 and TRBJ2-2; 9 nucleotides match TRBD2. The CDR3 consists of 17 residues. V was pared by 4 bases and J by 7 bases, with 14 bases of the junction left unmatched. Germline CDR1 is SGHRS and CDR2 is YFSETQ. DNA of the CDR3: TGCGCCAGCAGCATTGGGCGGCTAGCGGGGCAAGGCGGGGAGCTGTTTTTT. Translated: CASSIGRLAGQGGELFF.

This clonotype was counted between two and nine times. The chain recombines TRBV27 with TRBJ2-7; D is undetermined. CDR1 MNHEY and CDR2 SMNVEV come from the germline V gene (reference sequence). The CDR3 contains 15 residues. V was clipped by 1 base and J by 3 bases, with 13 bases between them. The CDR3 protein is CASSLLGRTSYEQYF. The CDR3 DNA follows: TGTGCCAGCAGTTTATTAGGAAGGACGAGCTACGAGCAGTACTTC.

This clonotype was seen a few times. Germline is not matched at one junction end, which may reflect a read error. J is TRBJ2-1 and V is TRBV30; D assignment may be TRBD1 or TRBD2 (6 bases each). This CDR3 region has 12 residues. Germline CDR1 GTSNPN, CDR2 SVGIG (reference sequence). CDR3 protein: CAGGPGYSEQFF. DNA of the CDR3: TGTGCCGGGGGGCCAGGCTACAGTGAGCAGTTCTTC.

Remarks on this clonotype: This may come from a read error, since a much larger clone is one base off. V is TRBV18 and J is TRBJ1-6; 9 nucleotides match TRBD1. Germline V gene data show CDR1 as KGHSH and CDR2 as LQKENI. CDR3 size: 15 residues. CDR3 in amino acids: CASSPQDRGGSPHHF. In DNA, the CDR3 is TGTGCCAGCTCACCCCAGGACAGGGGTGGTTCACCCCACCACTTT.

The chain couples TRBV7-9 to TRBJ2-5, with 9 bases identical to TRBD2. CDR3 length: 16 residues. After removal of 2 bases from V and 5 bases from J, the junction contained 9 bases not matched to a gene. CDR1 SEHNR and CDR2 FQNEAQ come from the germline V gene (reference sequence). The CDR3 loop is CASSLQSSGVGETQYF. The CDR3, as DNA: TGTGCCAGCAGCTTACAGTCTAGCGGGGTTGGTGAGACCCAGTACTTC.

This clonotype was detected a few times. V gene TRBV30 combines with J gene TRBJ2-7; D not certain. The CDR3 totals 14 residues. Germline values: CDR1 GTSNPN, CDR2 SVGIG (reference sequence). The V and J ends lost 0 bases and 0 bases respectively, with 9 bases between them. In DNA form, the CDR3 reads TGTGCCTGGAGTGTGGCTCCGAGCTCCTACGAGCAGTACTTC. Translating it yields CAWSVAPSSYEQYF.

This clonotype was recorded at least ten times. The V gene is TRBV15, the J gene TRBJ1-6; D gene ambiguous. Trimming took off 0 bases at V and 11 bases at J, with 14 bases between the two ends. CDR3 length equals 15 residues. CDR1 and CDR2 (germline): LNHNV, YYDKDF (reference sequence). CDR3 DNA: TGTGCCACCAGCAGAGATCCCGAAGGCCCGGCACCCCTCCACTTT. The encoded protein is CATSRDPEGPAPLHF.

The gene calls are TRBV27 and TRBJ2-7; TRBD2 agrees at 9 bases. The germline CDR1 and CDR2 sequences are MNHEY and SMNVEV (reference sequence). The junction had 6 bases not matched to a gene; V was cut back by 6 bases and J by 0 bases. The CDR3 is 15 residues long. CDR3 sequence: CASRTSGGSSYEQYF. In DNA, the CDR3 is TGTGCCAGCAGGACTAGCGGAGGGAGCTCCTACGAGCAGTACTTC.

The table lists this clonotype with a few counts. The genes are TRBV10-3 and TRBJ1-6; D is unclear. Trimming took off 6 bases at V and 6 bases at J, with 6 bases between the two ends. Looked up from germline, CDR1 is ENHRY and CDR2 is SYGVKD. This CDR3 region has 12 residues. CDR3 sequence: CAISDPNSPLHF. The CDR3 nucleotides read TGTGCCATCAGCGATCCTAATTCACCCCTCCACTTT.

This clonotype was counted between two and nine times. The J gene is TRBJ1-1, the V gene TRBV20-1; D is ambiguous. This CDR3 has 13 residues. The ends were cut back, 2 bases at V and 4 bases at J, with 11 bases in the middle. Germline lookup yields CDR1 DFQATT and CDR2 SNEGSKA (reference sequence). The CDR3 nucleotides are TGCAGTGCTAGACCAGGCTCGGTCACTGAAGCTTTCTTT. As protein: CSARPGSVTEAFF.

Ten or more counts support this clonotype. The J gene is TRBJ1-6, the V gene TRBV7-9, with D possibly TRBD1 on 5 matching bases. The CDR3 consists of 15 residues. The V and J ends lost 5 bases and 12 bases respectively, with 20 bases between them. Germline V gene data show CDR1 as SEHNR and CDR2 as FQNEAQ (reference sequence). As DNA, the CDR3 is TGTGCCAGCAGCCGATCCTTCGCGGGTGGGGGACCCCTCCACTTT. It yields the protein CASSRSFAGGGPLHF.

The chain combines TRBV5-1 with TRBJ2-1, with D unclear. The CDR3 is made up of 14 amino acids. V shed 4 bases and J shed 7 bases, with 15 bases lying between them. Per germline, CDR1 SGHRS and CDR2 YFSETQ. The chain's CDR3 is CASSPPRTNNEQFF. CDR3 coding DNA: TGCGCCAGCAGCCCGCCCCGGACGAATAATGAGCAGTTCTTC.